This TCR beta chain was recorded in a study of T cell changes during pregnancy in multiple sclerosis. The germline V gene has CDR1 SNHLY and CDR2 FYNNEI. The CDR3 is 13 residues long. V was clipped by 7 bases and J by 5 bases, with 11 bases between them. Clones were read by immunoSEQ multiplex PCR, and TCRdb kept only the in-frame ones, dropping some. The top ten clones hold around 5.2% of a sample with fewer than 75,000 clones, more than 85% of them seen once. This clonotype was obtained from a female donor with multiple sclerosis, enrolled in a pregnancy study. The chain links TRBV2 to TRBJ1-4, with a weak D call TRBD1 (5 bases). The starting material was CD8+ T cells from peripheral blood mononuclear cells, obtained before pregnancy. CDR3: CASTDNWNEKLFF. The CDR3 DNA sequence: TGTGCCAGCACGGACAACTGGAATGAAAAACTGTTTTTT.